One and the same sample provided the 19 T cell receptor beta chains below, sequenced in a study of OX40 agonist ivuxolimab in advanced cancers. Some clones are missing from TCRdb's copy, which holds only in-frame ones; the method was immunoSEQ multiplex PCR. The sample has 25,000 to 35,000 clones, less than 85% seen once; the top ten hold about 22%. Specimen: CD4+ or CD8+ T cells sorted from blood, collected in a trial of the OX40 agonist ivuxolimab. Receptors originate from an adult with an advanced solid tumor such as melanoma, head and neck, liver or kidney cancer.

CDR3 loop: CASSRGPSSYEQYF. The CDR3 DNA reads TGTGCCAGCAGCCGAGGACCTAGCTCCTACGAGCAGTACTTC. J is TRBJ2-7 and V is TRBV2, with no clear D. V gave up 6 bases and J gave up 0 bases, with 12 bases separating them. Germline V gene data show CDR1 as SNHLY and CDR2 as FYNNEI. The CDR3 consists of 14 residues.

A few counts support this clone. The rearrangement joins TRBV19 to TRBJ2-7; a weak D match, TRBD1 (6 bases). This CDR3 has 15 amino acids. Trimming shortened V by 1 base and J by 1 base, and 11 bases separated the two germline ends. CDR1 and CDR2 (germline): LNHDA, SQIVND (reference sequence). CDR3 sequence reads: CASSIGAGASYEQYF. DNA of the CDR3: TGTGCCAGTAGTATAGGGGCAGGGGCATCCTACGAGCAGTACTTC.

This clone was seen a single time. The chain is built from TRBV6-5 and TRBJ1-1, with a tentative D call TRBD1 (6 bases). The V end lost 10 bases, the J end lost 2 bases, and 20 bases lay between the germline ends. CDR3 length: 15 amino acids. CDR1 is MNHEY, CDR2 SVGAGI, per germline. CDR3 sequence: CATKTTGGPNTEAFF. The CDR3 DNA reads TGTGCCACAAAGACGACAGGAGGGCCCAACACTGAAGCTTTCTTT.

The chain combines TRBV13 with TRBJ2-1; the match to TRBD2 covers 12 bases. Germline loops: CDR1 PRHDT, CDR2 FYEKMQ (reference sequence). The CDR3 totals 15 residues. The ends lost 4 bases at V and 5 bases at J; junction bases unmatched: 3. This CDR3 is CASSSSGRGDNEQFF. The DNA of the CDR3 is TGTGCCAGCAGCTCTAGCGGGAGGGGGGACAATGAGCAGTTCTTC. Full variable domain (remainder filled in from reference TRBV13 and TRBJ2-1): AAGVIQSPRHLIKEKRETATLKCYPIPRHDTVYWYQQGPGQDPQFLISFYEKMQSDKGSIPDRFSAQQFSDYHSELNMSSLELGDSALYFCASSSSGRGDNEQFFGPGTRLTVL.

The genes are TRBV9 and TRBJ2-3, with D perhaps matching TRBD2 (6 bases). The germline CDR1 and CDR2 sequences are SGDLS and YYNGEE. V was pared by 4 bases and J by 0 bases, with 12 bases between. This CDR3 comprises 15 residues. The CDR3 DNA reads as TGTGCCAGCAGCTCCGGCGGGGCTAGCACAGATACGCAGTATTTT. It codes for CASSSGGASTDTQYF.

The V gene is TRBV4-1, the J gene TRBJ1-2; D is unresolved. Germline V gene data show CDR1 as MGHRA and CDR2 as YSYEKL. The V gene lost 0 bases and the J gene lost 3 bases, with 11 bases spanning the gap. CDR3 length equals 15 residues. CDR3 residues: CASSQDQREDYGYTF. The CDR3, as DNA: TGCGCCAGCAGCCAAGATCAGCGGGAGGACTATGGCTACACCTTC.

This chain links TRBV4-3 with TRBJ2-7; the D gene is possibly TRBD2 (6 bases). Between the trimmed V and J ends, which lost 0 bases and 4 bases, there was a span of 10 bases. The CDR3 length is 14 residues. Per germline, CDR1 LGHNA and CDR2 YSLEER. This CDR3 reads CASSQDWRGYEQYF. The CDR3 nucleotides are TGCGCCAGCAGCCAAGATTGGCGGGGATACGAGCAGTACTTC.

The chain combines TRBV4-3 with TRBJ2-6; the D is unclear. V was cut by 2 bases and J by 0 bases, with 8 bases left in between. The CDR3 is 16 residues long. Germline CDR1 reads LGHNA; CDR2 reads YSLEER. The CDR3 region is CASSQNPDSGANVLTF. DNA for the CDR3: TGCGCCAGCAGCCAAAACCCGGACTCTGGGGCCAACGTCCTGACTTTC.

The chain couples TRBV5-4 to TRBJ1-2, with a possible D match to TRBD1 (5 bases). The CDR3 sequence is 17 residues long. Trimming took 6 bases from V and 2 from J, leaving 23 bases between them. CDR1 SGHNT and CDR2 YYREEE come from the germline V gene (reference sequence). This CDR3 reads CASTISGTAKINYGYTF. The CDR3 DNA reads TGTGCCAGCACCATTTCCGGGACGGCGAAAATCAACTATGGCTACACCTTC.

The chain has TRBV11-2 and TRBJ2-1, with 7 bases fitting TRBD2. The CDR3 is 15 amino acids. Germline CDR1 and CDR2: SGHAT and FQNNGV. J lost 3 bases, V lost 1 base, and 3 bases had no gene match. DNA of the CDR3: TGTGCCAGCAGCTTAGGCGGGAGAAGCTACAATGAGCAGTTCTTC. Encoded protein: CASSLGGRSYNEQFF.

The chain employs TRBV7-8 and TRBJ1-5, with D possibly being TRBD1 (5 bases). V was clipped by 1 base and J by 2 bases, with 9 bases between them. CDR1 is SGHVS, CDR2 FQNEAQ, per germline. The CDR3 sequence is 15 residues long. This chain's CDR3 is CASSLVQGGNQPQHF. The CDR3 bases are TGTGCCAGCAGCTTAGTTCAGGGAGGCAATCAGCCCCAGCATTTT. The full variable domain, with the rest looked up from reference TRBV7-8 and TRBJ1-5, is GAGVSQSPRYKVAKRGQDVALRCDPISGHVSLFWYQQALGQGPEFLTYFQNEAQLDKSGLPSDRFFAERPEGSVSTLKIQRTQQEDSAVYLCASSLVQGGNQPQHFGDGTRLSIL.

The V call is TRBV28, the J call TRBJ1-5, with D possibly TRBD1 on 6 matching bases. The germline gives CDR1 MDHEN, CDR2 SYDVKM. The CDR3 consists of 16 residues. V lost 6 bases and J 11 bases, leaving 26 bases between the germline ends. The CDR3 region is CASSPPPQETSGAQHF. In DNA form, the CDR3 reads TGTGCCAGCAGCCCCCCCCCACAGGAGACCTCAGGGGCCCAGCATTTT.

A single count supports this clone. A far larger clone lies a single base away; this is likely a read error. V usage is TRBV4-2 and J usage is TRBJ2-7; 9 positions match TRBD1. Looked up from germline, CDR1 is LGHNA and CDR2 is YNFKEQ. With 4 bases clipped from V and 2 bases from J, the junction kept 3 bases outside the gene matches. The CDR3 is 14 amino acids. CDR3 DNA sequence: TGTGCCAGCAGCCCCGGGACAGGGACCTACGAGCAGTACTTC. It encodes CASSPGTGTYEQYF.

This rearrangement joins TRBV27 to TRBJ2-7; D is perhaps TRBD1 (5 bases). CDR3 length: 14 residues. Germline assignment: CDR1 MNHEY and CDR2 SMNVEV (reference sequence). With 8 bases removed from V and 2 bases from J, the gap between germline ends came to 16 bases. CDR3 DNA sequence: TGTGCCAGCGGTACGCAGGGTGATGCCTACGAGCAGTACTTC. Translated: CASGTQGDAYEQYF.

This clone was found a few times. The rearrangement links TRBV29-1 to TRBJ1-1; unclear D gene. Germline V gives CDR1 SQVTM, CDR2 ANQGSEA. CDR3 length: 11 residues. The germline V and J ends were trimmed by 6 bases and 5 bases, with 10 bases remaining between them. DNA of the CDR3: TGCAGCGTCCTCCGAGCGACTGAAGCTTTCTTT. Amino acids: CSVLRATEAFF. The full variable domain, rest sourced from reference TRBV29-1 and TRBJ1-1, is SAVISQKPSRDICQRGTSLTIQCQVDSQVTMMFWYRQQPGQSLTLIATANQGSEATYESGFVIDKFPISRPNLTFSTLTVSNMSPEDSSIYLCSVLRATEAFFGQGTRLTVV.

This chain uses TRBV5-1 with TRBJ2-7; D is tentatively TRBD1 or TRBD2 (6 bases each). CDR1 and CDR2 (germline): SGHRS, YFSETQ. V lost 0 bases and J 6 bases, leaving 16 bases between the germline ends. CDR3 size: 15 residues. The DNA for the CDR3 is TGCGCCAGCAGCTTGGGAGTAGGGGGGTCCGGCGAGCAGTACTTC. Its protein is CASSLGVGGSGEQYF.

This sequence joins TRBV30 and TRBJ2-3, with 11 bases matching TRBD2. This CDR3 has 16 residues. CDR1 and CDR2 (germline): GTSNPN, SVGIG (reference sequence). V was clipped by 3 bases and J by 2 bases; unmatched bases: 7. CDR3 residues: CAWSLRLAGFTDTQYF. DNA for the CDR3: TGTGCCTGGAGCTTACGACTAGCGGGGTTCACAGATACGCAGTATTTT.

The CDR3 DNA follows: TGTGCCAGCAGCGTAGGCGTCGGGGCAGGGAACTACGAGCAGTACTTC. Translating it yields CASSVGVGAGNYEQYF. The J gene is TRBJ2-7, the V gene TRBV9; possibly TRBD1 or TRBD2 for D (5 bases each). The V gene lost 0 bases and the J gene lost 3 bases, with 16 bases spanning the gap. The CDR3 length is 16 residues. Germline assignment: CDR1 SGDLS and CDR2 YYNGEE.

V gene TRBV4-3 combines with J gene TRBJ2-5, with 12 bases matching TRBD2. Trimming took 0 bases from V and 2 from J; bases not matched to a gene: 4. CDR1 LGHNA and CDR2 YSLEER come from the germline V gene. The CDR3 has 17 amino acids. The CDR3 spells CASSQDITSGGQETQYF. Written as DNA, the CDR3 is TGCGCCAGCAGCCAAGATATTACTAGCGGGGGGCAAGAGACCCAGTACTTC.